This T cell receptor (beta chain) was captured in a study of blood T cells in healthy people across ages. A sample-barcoded 5' primer and a J-beta primer mix were used in a second PCR of roughly 7 to 12 cycles. In TCRdb, the 5' RACE reads were re-called with MiXCR into one record per CDR3 protein. This sample has over 950,000 distinct CDR3 sequences, with around 54% found just once. This CDR3 spans 14 amino acids. The ends lost 5 bases at V and 1 base at J; junction bases unmatched: 6. Germline assignment: CDR1 SQVTM and CDR2 ANQGSEA. Sequencing was performed on blood. The sequence was obtained from a woman between 55 and 75 years old in good health. This rearrangement joins TRBV29-1 to TRBJ2-5; TRBD1 aligns across 8 bases. CDR3: CSVRDRLPQETQYF. CDR3 bases: TGCAGCGTTAGGGACAGGCTCCCCCAAGAGACCCAGTACTTC.